The 28 T cell receptor beta chains in this list originate from one sample, sequenced in a study of T cell responses to AZD1222 COVID-19 vaccine. This table comes from immunoSEQ multiplex PCR, and its TCRdb copy is limited to in-frame clones, with some not included. The sample lists 110,000 or so clones, roughly 89% occurring once. Sequenced here: peripheral blood, sampled on day 0 of AZD1222 vaccination. Receptors were obtained from an adult in good health.

The genes are TRBV6-1 and TRBJ1-6; D not resolved. The CDR3 covers 16 residues. In germline, CDR1 is MNHNS, CDR2 SASEGT. Trimming left V 0 bases short and J 4 bases short, with 10 bases between. The CDR3 DNA reads TGTGCCAGCAGTGAAGCTGTGCCCTCATATAATTCACCCCTCCACTTT. It translates to CASSEAVPSYNSPLHF.

This clone has just one count. The chain carries TRBV5-1 and TRBJ2-7; 11 bases map to TRBD1. Looked up from germline, CDR1 is SGHRS and CDR2 is YFSETQ. This CDR3 has 15 amino acids. The V segment lost 5 bases and the J segment 5 bases; nucleotides outside the gene matches: 9. CDR3 loop: CASSSRTGGFDEQYF. CDR3 nucleotides: TGCGCCAGCAGTTCCCGGACAGGGGGCTTCGACGAGCAGTACTTC.

This chain uses TRBV12-5 with TRBJ1-3, with D unresolved. This CDR3 contains 16 residues. Germline values: CDR1 LGHNT, CDR2 FRNRAP. V was cut by 2 bases and J by 0 bases, with 11 bases left in between. The CDR3 loop reads CASGLWMAASGNTIYF. CDR3 in DNA: TGTGCTAGTGGTTTGTGGATGGCCGCCTCTGGAAACACCATATATTTT.

The genes are TRBV5-4 and TRBJ2-3, with D perhaps being TRBD1 or TRBD2 (6 bases each). The CDR3 runs to 18 residues. Germline lookup yields CDR1 SGHNT and CDR2 YYREEE (reference sequence). Trimming shortened V by 3 bases and J by 3 bases, and 23 bases separated the two germline ends. CDR3 sequence: CASSSGAVIPAQTDTQYF. DNA for the CDR3: TGTGCCAGCAGCTCGGGGGCGGTAATTCCCGCTCAGACAGATACGCAGTATTTT.

This clone was found once. This rearrangement joins TRBV10-2 to TRBJ2-5; D is undetermined. This CDR3 has 9 residues. Germline V gene data show CDR1 as WSHSY and CDR2 as SAAADI. Trimming pared 7 bases from V and 3 bases from J, leaving 0 bases between. CDR3 coding DNA: TGCGCCAGCAAAGAGACCCAGTACTTC. Residues: CASKETQYF.

The chain uses TRBV24-1 and TRBJ2-3; no reliable D call. Germline CDR1 is KGHDR and CDR2 is SFDVKD. The CDR3 extends over 13 amino acids. V dropped 8 bases and J dropped 2 bases, with 10 bases sitting between them. In DNA form, the CDR3 reads TGTGCCACCAATTCCGGCCTCACAGATACGCAGTATTTT. Translating it yields CATNSGLTDTQYF.

Comments on this clone: The same CDR3 is also encoded by other DNA sequences in this sample. This chain uses TRBV29-1 with TRBJ1-1, with D possibly TRBD1 on 6 matching bases. Germline lookup yields CDR1 SQVTM and CDR2 ANQGSEA. V lost 7 bases, J lost 5 bases, and 14 bases lay in between. The CDR3 runs 12 residues. Here the CDR3 DNA reads TGCAGCGCGGGACACTTAGGAACTGAAGCTTTCTTT. It yields the protein CSAGHLGTEAFF. Filled out from reference TRBV29-1 and TRBJ1-1, the complete variable domain reads SAVISQKPSRDICQRGTSLTIQCQVDSQVTMMFWYRQQPGQSLTLIATANQGSEATYESGFVIDKFPISRPNLTFSTLTVSNMSPEDSSIYLCSAGHLGTEAFFGQGTRLTVV.

This sequence joins TRBV30 and TRBJ2-1; tentatively, D is TRBD2 (6 bases). Trimming removed 4 bases at V and 6 bases at J, with 10 bases between. Germline V gives CDR1 GTSNPN, CDR2 SVGIG (reference sequence). The CDR3 totals 12 residues. CDR3 sequence: CAWTRGFNEQFF. DNA for the CDR3: TGTGCCTGGACCCGGGGGTTCAATGAGCAGTTCTTC.

V and J are TRBV10-2 and TRBJ2-2; 9 bases are shared with TRBD1. CDR1 is WSHSY and CDR2 is SAAADI in the germline V gene. The CDR3 loop spans 16 amino acids. V lost 7 bases, J lost 0 bases, and 6 bases stayed unmatched. The CDR3: CASTGDRATNTGELFF. The CDR3 nucleotides are TGCGCCAGCACTGGGGACAGGGCGACGAACACCGGGGAGCTGTTTTTT.

The CDR3 sequence is CASSQDPRAGGTQYF. The CDR3, as DNA: TGTGCCAGCAGCCAAGATCCGCGGGCCGGTGGGACCCAGTACTTC. The chain links TRBV4-2 to TRBJ2-5; the D gene is possibly TRBD2 (5 bases). The CDR3 contains 15 residues. In germline, CDR1 is LGHNA, CDR2 YNFKEQ. The germline V and J ends were trimmed by 0 bases and 7 bases, with 15 bases remaining between them.

This clone was counted a few times. The rearrangement uses TRBV13 and TRBJ1-6; D remains ambiguous. V lost 4 bases and J 10 bases, leaving 17 bases between the germline ends. Germline values: CDR1 PRHDT, CDR2 FYEKMQ (reference sequence). The CDR3 is 15 residues long. In nucleotides, the CDR3 is TGTGCCAGCAGCTCAAAAGGGCCCTCGGGGTCACCCCTCCACTTT. Encoded protein: CASSSKGPSGSPLHF. Combining the CDR3 with reference TRBV13 and TRBJ1-6 gives the whole variable domain AAGVIQSPRHLIKEKRETATLKCYPIPRHDTVYWYQQGPGQDPQFLISFYEKMQSDKGSIPDRFSAQQFSDYHSELNMSSLELGDSALYFCASSSKGPSGSPLHFGNGTRLTVT.

This chain joins TRBV2 and TRBJ2-7; 9 positions match TRBD2. The CDR3 length is 15 residues. Germline V gene sequence: CDR1 SNHLY, CDR2 FYNNEI. V trimming: 3 bases; J trimming: 0 bases; junction bases outside the gene matches: 3. The CDR3, as DNA: TGTGCCAGCAGTGATCGCGGGAGGGACTCCTACGAGCAGTACTTC. Protein sequence: CASSDRGRDSYEQYF.

The chain uses TRBV3-1 (or the pseudogene TRBV3-2) and TRBJ2-5; 9 nucleotides line up with TRBD1. CDR3 length equals 17 residues. The germline CDR1 and CDR2 sequences are LGHDT and YNNKEL (reference sequence). Trimming removed 4 bases from V and 0 bases from J; junction bases left unmatched: 9. This CDR3 reads CASSRPGGTGYQETQYF. The DNA for the CDR3 is TGTGCCAGCAGCCGACCCGGGGGGACAGGGTACCAAGAGACCCAGTACTTC.

The CDR3 here is CASSKSVRADIQYF. The CDR3 DNA reads TGTGCCAGTAGTAAGTCGGTAAGGGCGGACATTCAGTACTTC. The chain combines TRBV19 with TRBJ2-4; D is unresolved. The ends were cut back, 4 bases at V and 8 bases at J, with 15 bases in the middle. Germline CDR1 LNHDA, CDR2 SQIVND (reference sequence). The CDR3 has 14 residues.

The chain combines TRBV12-3 or TRBV12-4 with TRBJ1-3, with no clear D. Trimming cost V 3 bases and J 8 bases, with 5 bases left between them. This CDR3 spans 11 amino acids. CDR3 DNA sequence: TGTGCCAGCAGTTTTTCTGACACCATATATTTT. Its translation: CASSFSDTIYF.

This sequence joins TRBV5-6 and TRBJ2-7; D not certain. The CDR3 consists of 12 residues. Germline values: CDR1 SGHDT, CDR2 YYEEEE. The germline V and J ends were trimmed by 4 bases and 0 bases, with 5 bases remaining between them. The CDR3 nucleotides are TGTGCCAGCAGCGCCTCCTCCTACGAGCAGTACTTC. This translates into CASSASSYEQYF.

The rearrangement links TRBV7-2 to TRBJ2-7, with D unclear. Germline CDR1 SGHTA, CDR2 FQGNSA. The CDR3 is 15 residues long. V lost 4 bases and J lost 3, with 16 bases in between. The CDR3 sequence: CASSSDLSNVYEQYF. The CDR3 nucleotides are TGTGCCAGCAGCTCGGACCTGTCCAACGTCTACGAGCAGTACTTC.

This chain joins TRBV18 and TRBJ2-7; D could derive from TRBD1 or TRBD2 (5 bases each). CDR1 KGHSH and CDR2 LQKENI come from the germline V gene. This CDR3 has 14 residues. V lost 0 bases and J 2 bases, leaving 8 bases between the germline ends. The CDR3 spells CASSPPGTPYEQYF. The DNA for the CDR3 is TGTGCCAGCTCACCACCAGGGACCCCCTACGAGCAGTACTTC.

This chain connects TRBV7-8 to TRBJ2-2, with D tentatively TRBD1 (6 bases). The CDR3 is made up of 14 amino acids. The germline CDR1 and CDR2 sequences are SGHVS and FQNEAQ. The V and J ends lost 7 bases and 7 bases respectively, with 16 bases between them. The CDR3 region is CASNPQGSGGELFF. The CDR3 region has the DNA TGTGCCAGCAACCCACAGGGTAGTGGCGGGGAGCTGTTTTTT.

V and J are TRBV3-1 (or the pseudogene TRBV3-2) and TRBJ1-2; D perhaps matches TRBD1 (6 bases). The germline V and J ends were trimmed by 4 bases and 6 bases, with 18 bases remaining between them. Germline-derived CDR1 and CDR2 are LGHDT and YNNKEL (reference sequence). The CDR3 covers 15 residues. The CDR3 nucleotides read TGTGCCAGCAGCCCATTGGGGGGCAGGGAAAATGGCTACACCTTC. Amino acids: CASSPLGGRENGYTF.

The chain recombines TRBV19 with TRBJ1-2; D unresolved. Germline values: CDR1 LNHDA, CDR2 SQIVND (reference sequence). This CDR3 spans 12 amino acids. Deletions cut 9 bases from V and 2 bases from J, with 10 bases between. CDR3 loop: CASKTTNYGYTF. CDR3 coding DNA: TGTGCCAGCAAGACAACCAACTATGGCTACACCTTC.

The chain uses TRBV19 and TRBJ1-2; tentative D call: TRBD1 (6 bases). This CDR3 has 14 residues. V was shortened by 6 bases and J by 5 bases, with 16 bases between the two germline ends. Germline V gene sequence: CDR1 LNHDA, CDR2 SQIVND (reference sequence). CDR3 sequence reads: CASRTGSMGYGYTF. As DNA, the CDR3 is TGTGCCAGTAGAACAGGGAGTATGGGGTATGGCTACACCTTC.

This sequence joins TRBV12-5 and TRBJ1-4; no definite D call. The ends were cut back, 5 bases at V and 6 bases at J, with 13 bases in the middle. Germline V CDR1 and CDR2: LGHNT, FRNRAP. The CDR3 consists of 14 residues. The CDR3 DNA reads TGTGCTAGTGGTCCCGGATGGTTGGATGAAAAACTGTTTTTT. As protein: CASGPGWLDEKLFF.

The chain employs TRBV24-1 and TRBJ1-5; no firm D call. This CDR3 region has 13 residues. Trimming shortened V by 1 base and J by 11 bases, and 11 bases separated the two germline ends. Germline V gene data show CDR1 as KGHDR and CDR2 as SFDVKD. The CDR3 DNA reads as TGTGCCACCAGTGATTTCGGCTCGGGAGCCCAGCATTTT. Translation gives CATSDFGSGAQHF.

V gene TRBV15 combines with J gene TRBJ2-2; the D is unclear. Trimming shortened V by 3 bases and J by 4 bases, and 6 bases separated the two germline ends. Germline CDR1 LNHNV, CDR2 YYDKDF (reference sequence). This CDR3 region has 13 residues. DNA of the CDR3: TGTGCCACCAGCAGGGACCCCACCGGGGAGCTGTTTTTT. Translating gives CATSRDPTGELFF.

The genes are TRBV5-1 and TRBJ1-4; D remains unclear. CDR1 is SGHRS and CDR2 is YFSETQ in the germline V gene. V was clipped by 5 bases and J by 0 bases, with 11 bases between them. This CDR3 spans 15 amino acids. In DNA form, the CDR3 reads TGCGCCAGCAGAGGGAACTCCCCAACTAATGAAAAACTGTTTTTT. Amino acids: CASRGNSPTNEKLFF.

The genes are TRBV18 and TRBJ1-3; D not certain. The V end was cut by 3 bases, the J end by 1 base, with 34 bases between. CDR3 length: 23 residues. Germline V gene data show CDR1 as KGHSH and CDR2 as LQKENI. The CDR3 coding sequence is TGTGCCAGCTCACCGCTTGCAGCCGCCTTTGCACCCCCCGAATTACTATCTGGAAACACCATATATTTT. Translation gives CASSPLAAAFAPPELLSGNTIYF.

V and J are TRBV9 and TRBJ2-1, with a weak D call TRBD1 (5 bases). The CDR3 is 16 residues long. Germline V gene lookup returns CDR1 SGDLS and CDR2 YYNGEE. With 0 bases removed from V and 2 bases from J, the gap between germline ends came to 12 bases. The CDR3 DNA follows: TGTGCCAGCAGCGTAGTTGGGGCGATGGCCTACAATGAGCAGTTCTTC. It translates to CASSVVGAMAYNEQFF.